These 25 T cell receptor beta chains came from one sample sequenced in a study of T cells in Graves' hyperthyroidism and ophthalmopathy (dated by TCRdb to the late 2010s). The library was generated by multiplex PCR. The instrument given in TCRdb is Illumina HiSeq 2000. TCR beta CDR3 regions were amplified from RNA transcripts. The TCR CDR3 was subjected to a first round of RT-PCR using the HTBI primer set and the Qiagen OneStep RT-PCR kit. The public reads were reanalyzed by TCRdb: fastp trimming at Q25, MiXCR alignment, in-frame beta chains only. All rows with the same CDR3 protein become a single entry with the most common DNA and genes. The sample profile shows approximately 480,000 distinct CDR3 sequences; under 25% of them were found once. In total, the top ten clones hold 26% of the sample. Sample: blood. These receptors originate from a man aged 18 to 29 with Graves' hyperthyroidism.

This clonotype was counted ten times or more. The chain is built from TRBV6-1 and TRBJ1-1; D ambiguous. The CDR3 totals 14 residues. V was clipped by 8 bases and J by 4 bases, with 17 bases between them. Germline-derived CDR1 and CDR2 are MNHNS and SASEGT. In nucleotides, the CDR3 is TGTGCCAGCTGGAGGGTCGGGAGGAGCACTGAAGCTTTCTTT. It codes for CASWRVGRSTEAFF.

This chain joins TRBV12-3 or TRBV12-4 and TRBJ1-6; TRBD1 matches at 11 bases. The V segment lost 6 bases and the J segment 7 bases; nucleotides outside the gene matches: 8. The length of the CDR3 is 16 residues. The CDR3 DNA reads TGTGCCAGCAGCCCCGGACAGGGGGCGTGGAATTCACCCCTCCACTTT. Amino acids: CASSPGQGAWNSPLHF.

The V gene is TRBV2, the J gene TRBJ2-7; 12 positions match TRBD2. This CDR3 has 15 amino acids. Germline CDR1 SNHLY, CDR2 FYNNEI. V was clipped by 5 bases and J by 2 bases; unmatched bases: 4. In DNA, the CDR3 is TGTGCCAGCAGTCGACTAGCGGGGGACACCTACGAGCAGTACTTC. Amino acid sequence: CASSRLAGDTYEQYF.

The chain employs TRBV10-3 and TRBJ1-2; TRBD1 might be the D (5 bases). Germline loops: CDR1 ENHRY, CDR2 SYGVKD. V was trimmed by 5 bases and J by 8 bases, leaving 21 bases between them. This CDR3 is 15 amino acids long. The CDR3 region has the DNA TGTGCCATCAGTCCCCGAACGGCCGATCGGGGGGGCTACACCTTC. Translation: CAISPRTADRGGYTF.

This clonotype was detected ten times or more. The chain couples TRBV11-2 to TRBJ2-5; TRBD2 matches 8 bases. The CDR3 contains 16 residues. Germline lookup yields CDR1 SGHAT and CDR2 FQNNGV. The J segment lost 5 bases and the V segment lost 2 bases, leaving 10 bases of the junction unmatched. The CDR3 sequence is CASSLSSGGAVETQYF. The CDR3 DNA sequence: TGTGCCAGCAGCTTATCTTCCGGGGGGGCGGTGGAGACCCAGTACTTC.

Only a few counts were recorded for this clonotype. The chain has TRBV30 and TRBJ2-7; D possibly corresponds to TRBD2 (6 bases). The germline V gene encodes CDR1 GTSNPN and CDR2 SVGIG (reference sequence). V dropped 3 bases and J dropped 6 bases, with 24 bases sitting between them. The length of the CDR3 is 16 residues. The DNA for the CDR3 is TGTGCCTGGAGACCCAACCCCTCGGCCAAAGCGGGCGAGCAGTACTTC. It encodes CAWRPNPSAKAGEQYF.

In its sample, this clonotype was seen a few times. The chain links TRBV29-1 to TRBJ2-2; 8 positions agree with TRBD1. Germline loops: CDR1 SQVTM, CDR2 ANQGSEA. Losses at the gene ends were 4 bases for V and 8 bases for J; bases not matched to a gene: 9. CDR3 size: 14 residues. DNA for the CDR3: TGCAGCGTTGTGTTGGACAGGGTGGTAGGGGAGCTGTTTTTT. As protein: CSVVLDRVVGELFF.

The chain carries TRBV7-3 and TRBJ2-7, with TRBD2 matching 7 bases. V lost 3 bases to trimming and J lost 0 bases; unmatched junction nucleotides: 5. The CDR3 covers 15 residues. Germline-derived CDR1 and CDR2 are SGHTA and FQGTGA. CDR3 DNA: TGTGCCAGCAGCTTGGGAGCGGGAATCTCCTACGAGCAGTACTTC. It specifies CASSLGAGISYEQYF. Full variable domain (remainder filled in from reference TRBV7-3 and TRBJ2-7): GAGVSQTPSNKVTEKGKYVELRCDPISGHTALYWYRQSLGQGPEFLIYFQGTGAADDSGLPNDRFFAVRPEGSVSTLKIQRTERGDSAVYLCASSLGAGISYEQYFGPGTRLTVT.

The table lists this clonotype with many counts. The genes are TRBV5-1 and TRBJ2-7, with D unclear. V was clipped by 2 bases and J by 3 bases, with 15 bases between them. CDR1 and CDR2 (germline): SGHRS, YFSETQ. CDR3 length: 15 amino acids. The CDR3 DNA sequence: TGCGCCAGCAGCTTAAGTCCCCCCCCCTTCTACGAGCAGTACTTC. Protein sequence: CASSLSPPPFYEQYF.

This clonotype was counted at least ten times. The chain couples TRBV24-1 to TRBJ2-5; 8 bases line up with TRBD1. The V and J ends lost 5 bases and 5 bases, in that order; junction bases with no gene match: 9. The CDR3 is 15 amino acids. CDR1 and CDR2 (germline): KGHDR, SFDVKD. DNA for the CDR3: TGTGCCACCAGTGCCCCGACAGGGGCCGGGGAGACCCAGTACTTC. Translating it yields CATSAPTGAGETQYF.

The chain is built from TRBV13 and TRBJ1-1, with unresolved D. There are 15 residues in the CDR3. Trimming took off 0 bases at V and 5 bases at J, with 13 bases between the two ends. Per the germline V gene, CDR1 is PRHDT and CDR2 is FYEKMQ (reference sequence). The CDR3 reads CASSLGSVSWTEAFF. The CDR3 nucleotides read TGTGCCAGCAGCTTAGGGTCGGTCAGTTGGACTGAAGCTTTCTTT.

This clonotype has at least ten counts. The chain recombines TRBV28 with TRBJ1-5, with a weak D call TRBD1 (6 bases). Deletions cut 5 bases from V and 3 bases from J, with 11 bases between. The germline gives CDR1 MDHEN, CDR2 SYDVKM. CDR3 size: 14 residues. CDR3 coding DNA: TGTGCCAGCAGTACCCCAGGGGACAATCAGCCCCAGCATTTT. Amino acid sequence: CASSTPGDNQPQHF.

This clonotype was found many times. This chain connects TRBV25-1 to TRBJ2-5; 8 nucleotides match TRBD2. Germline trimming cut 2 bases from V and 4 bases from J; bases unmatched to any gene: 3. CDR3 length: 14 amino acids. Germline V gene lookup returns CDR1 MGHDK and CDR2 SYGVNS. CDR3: CASSEAGGGETQYF. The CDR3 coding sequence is TGTGCCAGCAGTGAAGCGGGAGGCGGAGAGACCCAGTACTTC.

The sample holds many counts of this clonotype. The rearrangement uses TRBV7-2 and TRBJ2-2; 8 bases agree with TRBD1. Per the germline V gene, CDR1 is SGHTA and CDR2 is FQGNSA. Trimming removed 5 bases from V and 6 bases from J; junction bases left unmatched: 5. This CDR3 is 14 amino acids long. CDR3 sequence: CASSMDRVAGELFF. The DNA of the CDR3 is TGTGCCAGCAGCATGGACAGGGTAGCCGGGGAGCTGTTTTTT.

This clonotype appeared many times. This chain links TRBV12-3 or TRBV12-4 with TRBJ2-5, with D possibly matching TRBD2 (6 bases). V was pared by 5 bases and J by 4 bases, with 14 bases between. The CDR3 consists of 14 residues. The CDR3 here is CASSTREEGETQYF. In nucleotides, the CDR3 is TGTGCCAGCAGTACGAGGGAGGAGGGAGAGACCCAGTACTTC.

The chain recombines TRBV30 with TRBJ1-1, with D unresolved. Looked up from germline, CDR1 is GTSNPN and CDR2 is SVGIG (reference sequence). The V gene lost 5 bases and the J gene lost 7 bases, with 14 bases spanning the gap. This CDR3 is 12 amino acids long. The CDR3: CAWGGQYLEAFF. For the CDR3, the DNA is TGTGCCTGGGGAGGGCAGTACCTTGAAGCTTTCTTT.

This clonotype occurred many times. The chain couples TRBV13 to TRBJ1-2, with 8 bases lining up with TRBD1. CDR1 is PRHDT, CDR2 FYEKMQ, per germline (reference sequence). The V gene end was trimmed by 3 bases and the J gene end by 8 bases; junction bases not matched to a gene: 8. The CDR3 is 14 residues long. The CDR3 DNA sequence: TGTGCCAGCAGCTTCCCCGGACAGGGTCGCGGCTACACCTTC. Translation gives CASSFPGQGRGYTF.

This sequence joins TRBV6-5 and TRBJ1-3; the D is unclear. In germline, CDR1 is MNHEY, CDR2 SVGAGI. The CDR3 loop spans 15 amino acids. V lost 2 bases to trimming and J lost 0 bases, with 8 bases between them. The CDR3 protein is CASSYDGRSGNTIYF. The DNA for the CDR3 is TGTGCCAGCAGTTACGATGGCCGCTCTGGAAACACCATATATTTT.

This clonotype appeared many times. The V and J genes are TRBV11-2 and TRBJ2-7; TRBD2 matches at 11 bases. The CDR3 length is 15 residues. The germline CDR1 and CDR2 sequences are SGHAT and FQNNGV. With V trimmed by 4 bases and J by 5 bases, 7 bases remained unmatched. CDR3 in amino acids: CASSSLAGGRNEQYF. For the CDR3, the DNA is TGTGCCAGCAGCTCCCTAGCGGGGGGAAGGAACGAGCAGTACTTC.

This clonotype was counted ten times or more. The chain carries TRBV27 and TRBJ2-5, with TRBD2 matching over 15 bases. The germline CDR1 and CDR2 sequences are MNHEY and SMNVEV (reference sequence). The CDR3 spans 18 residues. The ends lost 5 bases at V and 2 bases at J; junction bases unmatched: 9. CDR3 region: CASSPGTSGGRKQETQYF. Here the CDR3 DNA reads TGTGCCAGCAGTCCCGGGACTAGCGGGGGGAGGAAACAAGAGACCCAGTACTTC.

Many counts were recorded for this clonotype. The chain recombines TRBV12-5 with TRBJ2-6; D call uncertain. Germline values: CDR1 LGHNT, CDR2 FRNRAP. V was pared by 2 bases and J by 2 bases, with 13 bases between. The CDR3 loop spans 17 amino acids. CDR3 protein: CASGLPPVVAGANVLTF. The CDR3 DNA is TGTGCTAGTGGTTTGCCACCAGTCGTGGCTGGGGCCAACGTCCTGACTTTC.

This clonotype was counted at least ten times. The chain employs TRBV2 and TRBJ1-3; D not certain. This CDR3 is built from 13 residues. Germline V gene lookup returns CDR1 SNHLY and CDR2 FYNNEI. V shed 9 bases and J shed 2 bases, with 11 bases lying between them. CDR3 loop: CASKGIPGNTIYF. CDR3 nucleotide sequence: TGTGCCAGTAAAGGGATCCCTGGAAACACCATATATTTT. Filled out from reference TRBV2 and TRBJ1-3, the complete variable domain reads EPEVTQTPSHQVTQMGQEVILRCVPISNHLYFYWYRQILGQKVEFLVSFYNNEISEKSEIFDDQFSVERPDGSNFTLKIRSTKLEDSAMYFCASKGIPGNTIYFGEGSWLTVV.

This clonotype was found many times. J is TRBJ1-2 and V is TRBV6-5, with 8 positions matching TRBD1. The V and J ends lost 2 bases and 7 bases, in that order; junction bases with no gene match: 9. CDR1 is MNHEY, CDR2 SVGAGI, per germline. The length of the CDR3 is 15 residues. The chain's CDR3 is CASSYRPGQGGGYTF. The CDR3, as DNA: TGTGCCAGCAGTTACCGGCCCGGACAGGGAGGTGGCTACACCTTC.

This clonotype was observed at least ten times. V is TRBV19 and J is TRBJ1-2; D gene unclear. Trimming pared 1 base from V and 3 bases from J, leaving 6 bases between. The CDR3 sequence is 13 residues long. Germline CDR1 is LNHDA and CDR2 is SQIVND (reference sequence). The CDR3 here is CASSIGRDYGYTF. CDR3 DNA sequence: TGTGCCAGTAGTATAGGCCGGGACTATGGCTACACCTTC.

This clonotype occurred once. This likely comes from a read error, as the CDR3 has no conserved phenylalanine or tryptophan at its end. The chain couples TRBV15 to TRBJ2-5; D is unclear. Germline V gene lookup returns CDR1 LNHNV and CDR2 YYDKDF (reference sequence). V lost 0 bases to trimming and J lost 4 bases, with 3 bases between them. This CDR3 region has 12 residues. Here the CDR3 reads CATSRDPETQYS. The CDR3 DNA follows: TGTGCCACCAGCAGAGATCCAGAGACCCAGTACTCC.